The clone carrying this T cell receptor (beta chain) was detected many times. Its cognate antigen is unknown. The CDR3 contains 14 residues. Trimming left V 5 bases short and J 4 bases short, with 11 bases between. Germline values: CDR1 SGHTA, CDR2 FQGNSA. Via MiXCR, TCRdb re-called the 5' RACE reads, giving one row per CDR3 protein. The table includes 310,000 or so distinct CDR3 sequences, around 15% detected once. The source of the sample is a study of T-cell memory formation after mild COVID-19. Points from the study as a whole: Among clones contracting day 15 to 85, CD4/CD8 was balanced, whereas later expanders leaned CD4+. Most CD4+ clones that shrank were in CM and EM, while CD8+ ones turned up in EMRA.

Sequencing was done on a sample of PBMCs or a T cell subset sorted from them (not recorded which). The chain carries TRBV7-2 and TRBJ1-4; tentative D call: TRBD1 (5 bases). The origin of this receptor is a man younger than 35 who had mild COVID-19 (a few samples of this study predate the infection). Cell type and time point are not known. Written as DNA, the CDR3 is TGTGCCAGCAGCATCACAGGTCTTAATGAAAAACTGTTTTTT. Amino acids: CASSITGLNEKLFF. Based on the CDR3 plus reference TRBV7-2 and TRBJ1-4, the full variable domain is GAGVSQSPSNKVTEKGKDVELRCDPISGHTALYWYRQSLGQGLEFLIYFQGNSAPDKSGLPSDRFSAERTGGSVSTLTIQRTQQEDSAVYLCASSITGLNEKLFFGSGTQLSVL.